The T cell receptor beta chain described here comes from a study of blood T cell repertoires in COVID-19. The CDR3 is made up of 14 amino acids. V was pared by 6 bases and J by 4 bases, with 15 bases between. From germline, CDR1 is SGHAT and CDR2 FQNNGV. The authors' processing: Estimation of nucleated cell counts relied on the amplification of reference gene primers. Data came from immunoSEQ multiplex PCR; TCRdb stores just in-frame clones and leaves some out. The D gene and trimming were derived from the DNA, and the V and J assignments and clone size from that table. The table lists roughly 270,000 clones, roughly 86% of them singletons.

Sequenced sample: peripheral blood. The sequence was obtained from a man between 18 and 29 years old with active or convalescent COVID-19. V is TRBV11-2 and J is TRBJ2-5, with a possible D match to TRBD2 (6 bases). CDR3 protein: CASRLRWGVETQYF. DNA for the CDR3: TGTGCCAGCAGACTTAGATGGGGGGTAGAGACCCAGTACTTC.